The clone carrying this T cell receptor beta chain was detected ten times or more. The sample is drawn from a study of human T cells and chemical hapten exposure. TCRdb fed the RACE reads into MiXCR, producing one record per CDR3 protein. The table has 370,000 or so distinct CDR3 sequences, more than 4.5% seen once. Documented time point: patch test 1, 2 weeks after DPC sensitization. The treatment was: therapeutic diphenylcyclopropenone sensitization with weekly scalp DPC. The CDR3 has 13 residues. The germline CDR1 and CDR2 sequences are LGHDT and YNNKEL (reference sequence). Trimming cost V 6 bases and J 2 bases; bases outside gene matches: 3.

The chain joins TRBV3-1 to TRBJ1-1; TRBD1 matches at 7 bases. The receptor was isolated from a woman in her 50s with alopecia areata. Some clones in this sample may be carry-over from other donors' samples. The specimen was whole blood, collected in connection with sensitization to the hapten diphenylcyclopropenone (DPC). The CDR3 spells CASRPGGNTEAFF. The CDR3 bases are TGTGCCAGCAGGCCAGGGGGTAACACTGAAGCTTTCTTT. Drawing the rest from reference TRBV3-1 and TRBJ1-1, the complete variable domain is DTAVSQTPKYLVTQMGNDKSIKCEQNLGHDTMYWYKQDSKKFLKIMFSYNNKELIINETVPNRFSPKSPDKAHLNLHINSLELGDSAVYFCASRPGGNTEAFFGQGTRLTVV.